The rows below give T cell receptor beta chains drawn from one sample of a study of blood T cell repertoires in COVID-19. Sequencing used immunoSEQ multiplex PCR; TCRdb keeps in-frame clones, though not all of them. The sample holds 150,000 to 200,000 clones, about 86% seen once. Material for sequencing was peripheral blood. All receptors derive from a man in his fifties or sixties with active or convalescent COVID-19. Each CDR3 is given with its conserved first and last residue. The order of the fields is J gene, V gene, D gene, clone size, CDR3 DNA, CDR3 protein. The D gene is left open where the match is weak. Clone size is not always given. Where it is, it says once, few, many or a class for expanded clones.

j_call: TRBJ2-2; v_call: TRBV19; d_call: NA; clone_size: few; cdr3_nt: TGTGCCAGTAGTCTGACTAACACCGGGGAGCTGTTTTTT; cdr3_aa: CASSLTNTGELFF
j_call: TRBJ1-5; v_call: TRBV27; d_call: NA; clone_size: NA; cdr3_nt: TGTGCCAGCAGTGGGGGGAATCAGCCCCAGCATTTT; cdr3_aa: CASSGGNQPQHF
j_call: TRBJ2-1; v_call: TRBV4-2; d_call: TRBD2; clone_size: NA; cdr3_nt: TGTGCCAGCAGGCTAGCGGGGGGCTCCTACAATGAGCAGTTCTTC; cdr3_aa: CASRLAGGSYNEQFF
j_call: TRBJ1-2; v_call: TRBV19; d_call: TRBD1; clone_size: NA; cdr3_nt: TGTGCCAGTACTAAGGACAGGGGCGTTAACTATGGCTACACCTTC; cdr3_aa: CASTKDRGVNYGYTF
j_call: TRBJ2-1; v_call: TRBV7-3; d_call: TRBD2; clone_size: NA; cdr3_nt: TGTGCCAGCAGCTTAAGACGGCTAGCGGACCCCGAGAATGAGCAGTTCTTC; cdr3_aa: CASSLRRLADPENEQFF
j_call: TRBJ2-7; v_call: TRBV7-9; d_call: NA; clone_size: few; cdr3_nt: TGTGCCAGCAGCGGACTTTACGAGCAGTACTTC; cdr3_aa: CASSGLYEQYF
j_call: TRBJ2-1; v_call: TRBV5-1; d_call: TRBD1; clone_size: NA; cdr3_nt: TGCGCCAGCAGCTTGGAGGGACAGCTATACAATGAGCAGTTCTTC; cdr3_aa: CASSLEGQLYNEQFF
j_call: TRBJ1-2; v_call: TRBV6-5; d_call: NA; clone_size: NA; cdr3_nt: TGTGCCATCCGCAGGACTAGCGGGGATGGCTACACCTTC; cdr3_aa: CAIRRTSGDGYTF
j_call: TRBJ1-6; v_call: TRBV19; d_call: NA; clone_size: NA; cdr3_nt: TGTGCCAGTAGTGGCGAACAGGGTTCCTATAATTCACCCCTCCACTTT; cdr3_aa: CASSGEQGSYNSPLHF
j_call: TRBJ2-1; v_call: TRBV12-3/TRBV12-4; d_call: NA; clone_size: NA; cdr3_nt: TGTGCCAGCAGTTCAGGGTATGAGCAGTTCTTC; cdr3_aa: CASSSGYEQFF
j_call: TRBJ1-3; v_call: TRBV9; d_call: NA; clone_size: NA; cdr3_nt: TGTGCCAGCAGCGTAAGTGACAACTCTGGAAACACCATATATTTT; cdr3_aa: CASSVSDNSGNTIYF
j_call: TRBJ1-4; v_call: TRBV20-1; d_call: NA; clone_size: once; cdr3_nt: TGCAGTGCTAGTGGAGAATTTAATGAAAAACTGTTTTTT; cdr3_aa: CSASGEFNEKLFF
j_call: TRBJ1-6; v_call: TRBV6-1; d_call: NA; clone_size: NA; cdr3_nt: TGTGCCAGCAGTGAAGTGGAGTCACCCCTCCACTTT; cdr3_aa: CASSEVESPLHF
j_call: TRBJ1-2; v_call: TRBV4-2; d_call: NA; clone_size: NA; cdr3_nt: TGTGCCAGCAGCCAAGACTACTCAGGGAATAACTATGGCTACACCTTC; cdr3_aa: CASSQDYSGNNYGYTF
j_call: TRBJ1-1; v_call: TRBV4-3; d_call: NA; clone_size: NA; cdr3_nt: TGCGCCAGCAGCCAAGTCACAGGGTTTAGCACTGAAGCTTTCTTT; cdr3_aa: CASSQVTGFSTEAFF
j_call: TRBJ2-1; v_call: TRBV24-1; d_call: NA; clone_size: few; cdr3_nt: TGTGCCACTTCAGGGTTTACTGAGCAGTTCTTC; cdr3_aa: CATSGFTEQFF
j_call: TRBJ2-5; v_call: TRBV19; d_call: NA; clone_size: NA; cdr3_nt: TGTGCCAGTAAGACGAGGTCCCAAGAGACCCAGTACTTC; cdr3_aa: CASKTRSQETQYF
j_call: TRBJ2-2; v_call: TRBV6-5; d_call: NA; clone_size: NA; cdr3_nt: TGTGCCAGCAGCCCGGGCTGGGCAGGGTCCGGGGAGCTGTTTTTT; cdr3_aa: CASSPGWAGSGELFF
j_call: TRBJ1-3; v_call: TRBV6-5; d_call: NA; clone_size: NA; cdr3_nt: TGTGCCAGCAGTTACGGCGGTGGTGGAAACACCATATATTTT; cdr3_aa: CASSYGGGGNTIYF
j_call: TRBJ1-2; v_call: TRBV6-2/TRBV6-3; d_call: NA; clone_size: NA; cdr3_nt: TGTGCCAGCAGTACGCCGGCAGGGGCGGATGGCTACACCTTC; cdr3_aa: CASSTPAGADGYTF
j_call: TRBJ2-7; v_call: TRBV9; d_call: NA; clone_size: once; cdr3_nt: TGTGCCAGCAGCGTAGACAGGGAAGGCCACGAGCAGTACTTC; cdr3_aa: CASSVDREGHEQYF
j_call: TRBJ1-3; v_call: TRBV7-3; d_call: NA; clone_size: NA; cdr3_nt: TGTGCCAGCAGCCGGGGCTCTGGAAACACCATATATTTT; cdr3_aa: CASSRGSGNTIYF
j_call: TRBJ2-3; v_call: TRBV21-1; d_call: NA; clone_size: NA; cdr3_nt: TGTGCCAGCAGCAAAGGTAACTCCACAGATACGCAGTATTTT; cdr3_aa: CASSKGNSTDTQYF
j_call: TRBJ2-7; v_call: TRBV7-2; d_call: TRBD2; clone_size: NA; cdr3_nt: TGTGCCAGCAGCGGACCTAGCGGGTTCTCCTACGAGCAGTACTTC; cdr3_aa: CASSGPSGFSYEQYF
j_call: TRBJ1-2; v_call: TRBV2; d_call: NA; clone_size: NA; cdr3_nt: TGTGCCAGCGGGTGGGGCAGGGGCAGCTATGGCTACACCTTC; cdr3_aa: CASGWGRGSYGYTF
j_call: TRBJ1-2; v_call: TRBV6-6; d_call: TRBD1; clone_size: NA; cdr3_nt: TGTGCCAGCAGTTCTCGGACAGGGCCCGATTATGGCTACACCTTC; cdr3_aa: CASSSRTGPDYGYTF
j_call: TRBJ2-3; v_call: TRBV5-1; d_call: TRBD2; clone_size: NA; cdr3_nt: TGCGCCAGCAGCCCCCCAGGGGGTAGCGGGAGTGCAGATACGCAGTATTTT; cdr3_aa: CASSPPGGSGSADTQYF
j_call: TRBJ1-1; v_call: TRBV18; d_call: TRBD1; clone_size: NA; cdr3_nt: TGTGCCAGCTCACCCCGGACAGGGGGCCAATCCTCAGGGACTGAAGCTTTCTTT; cdr3_aa: CASSPRTGGQSSGTEAFF
j_call: TRBJ1-3; v_call: TRBV10-1; d_call: NA; clone_size: NA; cdr3_nt: TGCGCCAGCAAACCGGACCCGGGGAACACCATATATTTT; cdr3_aa: CASKPDPGNTIYF
j_call: TRBJ2-3; v_call: TRBV12-3/TRBV12-4; d_call: NA; clone_size: NA; cdr3_nt: TGTGCCAGCAGTTGGTCGAGAGATACGCAGTATTTT; cdr3_aa: CASSWSRDTQYF
j_call: TRBJ2-1; v_call: TRBV7-3; d_call: TRBD2; clone_size: NA; cdr3_nt: TGTGCCAGCAGCACCCTAGCGGGGCCGGGCAATGAGCAGTTCTTC; cdr3_aa: CASSTLAGPGNEQFF
j_call: TRBJ2-6; v_call: TRBV19; d_call: TRBD1; clone_size: NA; cdr3_nt: TGTGCCAGTAGTACACGGACAGGGGGGACCAACGTCCTGACTTTC; cdr3_aa: CASSTRTGGTNVLTF
j_call: TRBJ2-1; v_call: TRBV19; d_call: TRBD2; clone_size: once; cdr3_nt: TGTGCCAGTAACGGCGGGAGGGGATTCGATGAGCAGTTCTTC; cdr3_aa: CASNGGRGFDEQFF
j_call: TRBJ1-1; v_call: TRBV28; d_call: NA; clone_size: NA; cdr3_nt: TGTGCCAGCAGTTTATTAGCAGGGGAGAACACTGAAGCTTTCTTT; cdr3_aa: CASSLLAGENTEAFF
j_call: TRBJ2-7; v_call: TRBV6-4; d_call: TRBD2; clone_size: NA; cdr3_nt: TGTGCCAGCAGTAGGGCGGGAGTGTGGACCTACGAGCAGTACTTC; cdr3_aa: CASSRAGVWTYEQYF
j_call: TRBJ2-2; v_call: TRBV29-1; d_call: TRBD1; clone_size: once; cdr3_nt: TGCAGCGGTATGACAGGGTCCGTCGGGACCGGGGAGCTGTTTTTT; cdr3_aa: CSGMTGSVGTGELFF
j_call: TRBJ1-5; v_call: TRBV6-6; d_call: NA; clone_size: once; cdr3_nt: TGTGCCAGCATGGGACTGGACGGTCAGCCCCAGCATTTT; cdr3_aa: CASMGLDGQPQHF
j_call: TRBJ1-4; v_call: TRBV3-1/TRBV3-2; d_call: NA; clone_size: NA; cdr3_nt: TGTGCCAGCAGCCCGTATTCTTCTAATGAAAAACTGTTTTTT; cdr3_aa: CASSPYSSNEKLFF
j_call: TRBJ2-5; v_call: TRBV7-3; d_call: NA; clone_size: NA; cdr3_nt: TGTGCCAGCAGCTTACGGACGGGAACACAAGAGACCCAGTACTTC; cdr3_aa: CASSLRTGTQETQYF
j_call: TRBJ2-1; v_call: TRBV3-1/TRBV3-2; d_call: TRBD2; clone_size: few; cdr3_nt: TGTGCCAGCAGCCAAGACGCTGCGGGGGGGCTCAATGAGCAGTTCTTC; cdr3_aa: CASSQDAAGGLNEQFF
j_call: TRBJ1-6; v_call: TRBV5-4; d_call: TRBD1; clone_size: once; cdr3_nt: TGTGCCAGCAGCCCCCGGCAGGGGGCGGTCGGTAATTCACCCCTCCACTTT; cdr3_aa: CASSPRQGAVGNSPLHF
j_call: TRBJ1-2; v_call: TRBV29-1; d_call: NA; clone_size: NA; cdr3_nt: TGCAGCGTTGGGACACCAGCTAACTATGGCTACACCTTC; cdr3_aa: CSVGTPANYGYTF
j_call: TRBJ1-5; v_call: TRBV7-2; d_call: TRBD1; clone_size: NA; cdr3_nt: TGTGCCAGCAGCTCCCGACAGGGGGCGTATCAGCCCCAGCATTTT; cdr3_aa: CASSSRQGAYQPQHF
j_call: TRBJ1-2; v_call: TRBV10-1; d_call: NA; clone_size: NA; cdr3_nt: TGCGCCAGCAGTGACCCCCGGAGTGTAGGCTACACCTTC; cdr3_aa: CASSDPRSVGYTF
j_call: TRBJ1-2; v_call: TRBV7-9; d_call: NA; clone_size: NA; cdr3_nt: TGTGCCAGCAGCTTAGGGGGGCCCTATGGCTACACCTTC; cdr3_aa: CASSLGGPYGYTF
j_call: TRBJ2-2; v_call: TRBV3-1/TRBV3-2; d_call: NA; clone_size: NA; cdr3_nt: TGTGCCAGCAGCCAAGAACTGTCGTTCACCGGGGAGCTGTTTTTT; cdr3_aa: CASSQELSFTGELFF
j_call: TRBJ1-5; v_call: TRBV28; d_call: NA; clone_size: NA; cdr3_nt: TGTGCCAGCAGTTTATACTCAGGCCTCAATCAGCCCCAGCATTTT; cdr3_aa: CASSLYSGLNQPQHF
j_call: TRBJ1-1; v_call: TRBV5-6; d_call: NA; clone_size: NA; cdr3_nt: TGTGCCAGCAGCCGCCTACAGGGGAACACTGAAGCTTTCTTT; cdr3_aa: CASSRLQGNTEAFF
j_call: TRBJ2-7; v_call: TRBV19; d_call: TRBD2; clone_size: NA; cdr3_nt: TGTGCCAGTACCCCGGGCGGGGGAAGCTCCTACGAGCAGTACTTC; cdr3_aa: CASTPGGGSSYEQYF
j_call: TRBJ1-1; v_call: TRBV5-1; d_call: NA; clone_size: NA; cdr3_nt: TGCGCCAGCAGCTTGAGGACAGATTTGAACACTGAAGCTTTCTTT; cdr3_aa: CASSLRTDLNTEAFF
j_call: TRBJ1-1; v_call: TRBV4-1; d_call: TRBD1; clone_size: NA; cdr3_nt: TGCGCCAGCAGCCAAGGACAGGGGGCCGACACTGAAGCTTTCTTT; cdr3_aa: CASSQGQGADTEAFF
j_call: TRBJ1-6; v_call: TRBV7-6; d_call: NA; clone_size: NA; cdr3_nt: TGTGCCAGCAGCTTAGCTGCCTTAGATAATTCACCCCTCCACTTT; cdr3_aa: CASSLAALDNSPLHF